The 29 T cell receptor beta chains below all came from one sample that was sequenced in a study of control samples from healthy donors and cancer patients. The assay was immunoSEQ multiplex PCR, and TCRdb's table has in-frame clones only and misses some. Here the sample spans under 150,000 clones, 80% to 90% being singletons. Source material: PBMCs. Receptors originate from a woman aged 45-60 years with colorectal cancer.

V is TRBV5-1 and J is TRBJ2-5; 7 bases match TRBD1. From germline, CDR1 is SGHRS and CDR2 YFSETQ. This CDR3 has 15 amino acids. The V and J ends lost 4 bases and 2 bases, in that order; junction bases with no gene match: 8. CDR3 sequence (DNA): TGCGCCAGCAGCCGCCCGGGACAGTTGCAAGAGACCCAGTACTTC. The encoded protein is CASSRPGQLQETQYF. The whole variable domain, remainder taken from reference TRBV5-1 and TRBJ2-5, is KAGVTQTPRYLIKTRGQQVTLSCSPISGHRSVSWYQQTPGQGLQFLFEYFSETQRNKGNFPGRFSGRQFSNSRSEMNVSTLELGDSALYLCASSRPGQLQETQYFGPGTRLLVL.

The sample holds one count of this clone. The CDR3 sequence is CASSYLPREGSYNEQFF. The CDR3 nucleotides read TGCGCCAGCAGCTACCTCCCCAGGGAAGGCTCCTACAATGAGCAGTTCTTC. The genes are TRBV5-1 and TRBJ2-1, with D possibly TRBD1 on 5 matching bases. V was cut by 3 bases and J by 0 bases, with 16 bases left in between. CDR3 length equals 17 residues. Germline CDR1 SGHRS, CDR2 YFSETQ.

The chain links TRBV5-6 to TRBJ1-2; the D gene is possibly TRBD1 (5 bases). The CDR3 totals 17 residues. Germline-derived CDR1 and CDR2 are SGHDT and YYEEEE. The V and J ends lost 0 bases and 2 bases respectively, with 17 bases between them. The CDR3 DNA follows: TGTGCCAGCAGCTTGGTAGCGAGGGACCGTATCAACTATGGCTACACCTTC. It codes for CASSLVARDRINYGYTF.

The chain is built from TRBV28 and TRBJ1-4; D remains unclear. V lost 8 bases and J lost 5, with 9 bases in between. Looked up from germline, CDR1 is MDHEN and CDR2 is SYDVKM. The CDR3 totals 12 residues. CDR3 in DNA: TGTGCCAGCCACACGGGGAATGAAAAACTGTTTTTT. Encoded protein: CASHTGNEKLFF. The entire variable domain, with the rest obtained from reference TRBV28 and TRBJ1-4, is as follows: DVKVTQSSRYLVKRTGEKVFLECVQDMDHENMFWYRQDPGLGLRLIYFSYDVKMKEKGDIPEGYSVSREKKERFSLILESASTNQTSMYLCASHTGNEKLFFGSGTQLSVL.

V and J are TRBV10-3 and TRBJ2-3; D not resolved. CDR1 and CDR2 from the germline V gene are ENHRY and SYGVKD. This CDR3 has 15 amino acids. V shed 2 bases and J shed 2 bases, with 11 bases lying between them. For the CDR3, the DNA is TGTGCCATCAGTGAGCAGGCAGGAGTCACAGATACGCAGTATTTT. Its protein is CAISEQAGVTDTQYF.

This clone was recorded once. V gene TRBV7-2 combines with J gene TRBJ2-1; maybe TRBD2 (5 bases). CDR1 is SGHTA, CDR2 FQGNSA, per germline. This CDR3 region has 11 residues. Trimming removed 3 bases from V and 11 bases from J, with 8 bases in between. In nucleotides, the CDR3 is TGTGCCAGCAGCTTCTCTAGCAAGCAGTTCTTC. This sequence encodes CASSFSSKQFF.

The V call is TRBV28, the J call TRBJ1-5, with D possibly matching TRBD1 (5 bases). The CDR3 runs 14 residues. Germline assignment: CDR1 MDHEN and CDR2 SYDVKM. The V gene lost 4 bases and the J gene lost 4 bases, with 11 bases spanning the gap. This CDR3 reads CASSSAGQNQPQHF. CDR3 bases: TGTGCCAGCAGTTCAGCGGGGCAGAATCAGCCCCAGCATTTT.

This chain joins TRBV5-1 and TRBJ1-1, with D possibly matching TRBD1 (5 bases). The V gene's germline CDR1 is SGHRS and CDR2 YFSETQ. The V gene lost 4 bases and the J gene lost 4 bases, with 20 bases spanning the gap. The CDR3 length is 16 residues. The CDR3 protein is CASSPSAGQPSTEAFF. In DNA form, the CDR3 reads TGCGCCAGCAGCCCATCAGCAGGACAACCGAGCACTGAAGCTTTCTTT.

The chain has TRBV9 and TRBJ1-2; D is uncertain. Trimming left V 0 bases short and J 7 bases short, with 10 bases between. This CDR3 is built from 13 residues. Germline loops: CDR1 SGDLS, CDR2 YYNGEE. The CDR3 reads CASSVAFNSGYTF. CDR3 nucleotides: TGTGCCAGCAGCGTAGCTTTCAATAGTGGCTACACCTTC.

V and J are TRBV2 and TRBJ1-6, with 8 bases identical to TRBD1. V was clipped by 8 bases and J by 8 bases; unmatched bases: 5. The CDR3 has 13 amino acids. From germline, CDR1 is SNHLY and CDR2 FYNNEI. The CDR3 nucleotides read TGTGCCAGCGACGGACAGGGATATTCACCCCTCCACTTT. Translation: CASDGQGYSPLHF.

The chain joins TRBV7-9 to TRBJ1-1; D unresolved. Germline lookup yields CDR1 SEHNR and CDR2 FQNEAQ (reference sequence). This CDR3 contains 14 residues. Trimming left V 3 bases short and J 1 base short, with 9 bases between. CDR3 sequence: CASSLMDANTEAFF. Written as DNA, the CDR3 is TGTGCCAGCAGCTTGATGGATGCGAACACTGAAGCTTTCTTT.

This clone has only one observation. This sequence joins TRBV3-1 (or the pseudogene TRBV3-2) and TRBJ1-2; perhaps TRBD1 as D (5 bases). Germline V lookup: CDR1 LGHDT, CDR2 YNNKEL (reference sequence). The CDR3 sequence is 13 residues long. The V and J ends lost 0 bases and 8 bases respectively, with 10 bases between them. Here the CDR3 reads CASSQDLGLGYTF. The DNA for the CDR3 is TGTGCCAGCAGCCAAGATTTGGGGCTCGGCTACACCTTC.

The chain couples TRBV27 to TRBJ2-4; D perhaps matches TRBD2 (6 bases). The V and J ends lost 0 bases and 7 bases respectively, with 22 bases between them. The CDR3 contains 18 residues. CDR1 is MNHEY, CDR2 SMNVEV, per germline (reference sequence). The CDR3 reads CASSLSRGRGGGVNIQYF. In DNA form, the CDR3 reads TGTGCCAGCAGTTTATCCCGCGGGCGGGGCGGAGGAGTGAACATTCAGTACTTC.

The count of this clone is one. The chain couples TRBV6-5 to TRBJ1-4; D remains ambiguous. CDR3 length equals 14 residues. Trimming pared 4 bases from V and 0 bases from J, leaving 6 bases between. Per the germline V gene, CDR1 is MNHEY and CDR2 is SVGAGI. The CDR3 here is CASSWRATNEKLFF. For the CDR3, the DNA is TGTGCCAGCAGTTGGAGAGCAACTAATGAAAAACTGTTTTTT.

This clone was seen a handful of times. Other DNA sequences from this sample encode an identical CDR3 as well. This rearrangement joins TRBV5-1 to TRBJ2-1; 10 nucleotides align to TRBD2. Germline V gives CDR1 SGHRS, CDR2 YFSETQ. V lost 1 base and J lost 5; bases outside the gene matches: 3. The CDR3 runs to 15 residues. The CDR3 DNA reads TGCGCCAGCAGCTTGTGGGGACTAGCGAACAATGAGCAGTTCTTC. Protein: CASSLWGLANNEQFF.

The V call is TRBV5-1, the J call TRBJ2-5, with TRBD1 matching over 9 bases. Losses at the gene ends were 5 bases for V and 5 bases for J; bases not matched to a gene: 10. CDR1 SGHRS and CDR2 YFSETQ come from the germline V gene. This CDR3 region has 15 residues. DNA of the CDR3: TGCGCCAGCAGGGAACAGGGGGCCACGGAGGAGACCCAGTACTTC. It translates to CASREQGATEETQYF.

The chain employs TRBV7-9 and TRBJ1-2, with D perhaps TRBD1 (5 bases). With 8 bases removed from V and 3 bases from J, the gap between germline ends came to 16 bases. Germline V CDR1 and CDR2: SEHNR, FQNEAQ (reference sequence). CDR3 length: 14 amino acids. The CDR3 region is CASADPRGDYGYTF. The CDR3 nucleotides read TGTGCCAGCGCAGATCCTCGGGGGGACTATGGCTACACCTTC.

The chain links TRBV6-5 to TRBJ2-1, with D perhaps matching TRBD1 or TRBD2 (5 bases each). The CDR3 sequence is 15 residues long. V shed 6 bases and J shed 0 bases, with 12 bases lying between them. Germline values: CDR1 MNHEY, CDR2 SVGAGI. The CDR3 DNA reads TGTGCCAGCAGGGGGACGCCAATCTCCTACAATGAGCAGTTCTTC. It codes for CASRGTPISYNEQFF.

The chain recombines TRBV6-1 with TRBJ2-3; unclear D gene. V was shortened by 2 bases and J by 3 bases, with 9 bases between the two germline ends. Germline CDR1 is MNHNS and CDR2 is SASEGT. The CDR3 consists of 14 residues. CDR3 loop: CASSEFPATDTQYF. As DNA, the CDR3 is TGTGCCAGCAGTGAATTCCCAGCAACAGATACGCAGTATTTT.

The sample holds one count of this clone. CDR3 sequence: CASSLSGVDTQYF. CDR3 nucleotides: TGTGCCAGCAGCTTGTCAGGGGTAGATACGCAGTATTTT. The chain is built from TRBV5-4 and TRBJ2-3, with D perhaps matching TRBD1 (6 bases). Trimming removed 1 base at V and 5 bases at J, with 8 bases between. CDR3 size: 13 residues. Germline V gene data show CDR1 as SGHNT and CDR2 as YYREEE (reference sequence).

The chain couples TRBV6-5 to TRBJ1-1, with D perhaps matching TRBD1 (6 bases). Per germline, CDR1 MNHEY and CDR2 SVGAGI. The V end lost 4 bases, the J end lost 3 bases, and 9 bases lay between the germline ends. This CDR3 region has 13 residues. As DNA, the CDR3 is TGTGCCAGCAGTTTTACAGGGTACACTGAAGCTTTCTTT. Translation: CASSFTGYTEAFF.

The CDR3 bases are TGTGCCAGCGACAGGCCTAATGAAAAACTGTTTTTT. This sequence encodes CASDRPNEKLFF. V is TRBV2 and J is TRBJ1-4; a weak D match, TRBD1 (6 bases). V dropped 8 bases and J dropped 3 bases, with 7 bases sitting between them. This CDR3 has 12 amino acids. Germline lookup yields CDR1 SNHLY and CDR2 FYNNEI. The whole variable domain, remainder taken from reference TRBV2 and TRBJ1-4, is EPEVTQTPSHQVTQMGQEVILRCVPISNHLYFYWYRQILGQKVEFLVSFYNNEISEKSEIFDDQFSVERPDGSNFTLKIRSTKLEDSAMYFCASDRPNEKLFFGSGTQLSVL.

The genes are TRBV7-3 and TRBJ2-2, with D possibly being TRBD1 (5 bases). Looked up from germline, CDR1 is SGHTA and CDR2 is FQGTGA. V shed 6 bases and J shed 2 bases, with 10 bases lying between them. CDR3 size: 14 residues. Here the CDR3 reads CASRVDRNTGELFF. For the CDR3, the DNA is TGTGCCAGCAGGGTTGACAGAAACACCGGGGAGCTGTTTTTT.

The rearrangement links TRBV5-1 to TRBJ2-2, with 7 nucleotides matching TRBD1. The trim removed 4 bases at V and 4 bases at J, leaving 7 bases unmatched. This CDR3 region has 15 residues. Germline assignment: CDR1 SGHRS and CDR2 YFSETQ. CDR3 DNA sequence: TGCGCCAGCAGCCTATTGACAGGGACCACCGGGGAGCTGTTTTTT. It translates to CASSLLTGTTGELFF.

The chain combines TRBV2 with TRBJ1-2; 7 nucleotides line up with TRBD1. Germline trimming cut 8 bases from V and 7 bases from J; bases unmatched to any gene: 16. CDR1 SNHLY and CDR2 FYNNEI come from the germline V gene. The CDR3 has 15 residues. The CDR3 coding sequence is TGTGCCAGCGCCGCAGTGAGGGGGACAGTTGGTGGCTACACCTTC. This sequence encodes CASAAVRGTVGGYTF.

The V call is TRBV5-1, the J call TRBJ1-1; 7 positions match TRBD1. This CDR3 contains 15 residues. Germline CDR1 is SGHRS and CDR2 is YFSETQ. After removal of 3 bases from V and 4 bases from J, the junction contained 9 bases not matched to a gene. CDR3 in DNA: TGCGCCAGCAGCTCTACAGGGGATCATAGCACTGAAGCTTTCTTT. Its translation is CASSSTGDHSTEAFF.

The rearrangement links TRBV5-4 to TRBJ2-7; 10 positions agree with TRBD2. This CDR3 has 16 amino acids. Germline-derived CDR1 and CDR2 are SGHNT and YYREEE (reference sequence). V lost 4 bases, J lost 2 bases, and 9 bases stayed unmatched. In nucleotides, the CDR3 is TGTGCCAGCAGCACCCCTAGCGGGGGCCTAACCTACGAGCAGTACTTC. Amino acids: CASSTPSGGLTYEQYF.

This chain joins TRBV7-2 and TRBJ1-5, with D unresolved. Trimming left V 1 base short and J 6 bases short, with 10 bases between. CDR1 and CDR2 (germline): SGHTA, FQGNSA. This CDR3 is built from 14 residues. The CDR3 protein is CASSLGFGGQPQHF. CDR3 DNA sequence: TGTGCCAGCAGCTTAGGGTTTGGTGGTCAGCCCCAGCATTTT.

The chain carries TRBV10-3 and TRBJ2-2, with D hard to call. Germline-derived CDR1 and CDR2 are ENHRY and SYGVKD. This CDR3 contains 17 residues. Trimming left V 8 bases short and J 0 bases short, with 19 bases between. The CDR3 region has the DNA TGTGCCATCTCCGAAAGACGGGTTACCGCGAACACCGGGGAGCTGTTTTTT. Encoded protein: CAISERRVTANTGELFF.